A selection of T cell receptor beta chains follows, all from one sample in a study of long-term antiretroviral therapy in people with HIV. Assay used: immunoSEQ multiplex PCR; TCRdb lists only in-frame clones, some missing. The sample includes tens of thousands of clones, 94% of them seen just once. The source material was unsorted PBMCs, sampled just over 7.3 years after starting antiretroviral therapy. These receptors were obtained from a man aged 50 or older with HIV. CDR3s include the opening cysteine and the closing phenylalanine or tryptophan. A D gene is named only where the DNA matches it firmly. Clone size is given for some rows only: seen once, a few or many times, or a class if the clone is expanded.

length: 16; size: .; D: TRBD2; J: TRBJ2-7; V: TRBV2; CDR3: CASSELGLASSYEQYF; DNA: TGTGCCAGCAGTGAATTAGGACTAGCCAGCTCCTACGAGCAGTACTTC
length: 15; size: .; D: .; J: TRBJ2-6; V: TRBV5-6; CDR3: CASSPTGSGANVLTF; DNA: TGTGCCAGCAGCCCCACAGGCTCTGGGGCCAACGTCCTGACTTTC
length: 16; size: .; D: TRBD2; J: TRBJ2-3; V: TRBV2; CDR3: CAEPPAGGRDTDTQYF; DNA: TGTGCCGAACCCCCCGCGGGGGGGCGTGATACAGATACGCAGTATTTT
length: 16; size: .; D: TRBD2; J: TRBJ2-3; V: TRBV7-8; CDR3: CASSLVRGGLQDSQYF; DNA: TGTGCCAGCAGCTTAGTGCGGGGGGGCCTTCAGGATTCGCAGTATTTT
length: 15; size: once; D: .; J: TRBJ2-1; V: TRBV29-1; CDR3: CSVEGLARFYNEQFF; DNA: TGCAGCGTTGAGGGCCTAGCAAGGTTCTACAATGAGCAGTTCTTC
length: 13; size: .; D: .; J: TRBJ1-5; V: TRBV30; CDR3: CAWSGDSNQPQHF; DNA: TGTGCCTGGAGTGGGGATAGCAATCAGCCCCAGCATTTT
length: 14; size: .; D: .; J: TRBJ1-5; V: TRBV19; CDR3: CASSIMAGFQPQHF; DNA: TGTGCCAGTAGTATAATGGCAGGGTTTCAGCCCCAGCATTTT
length: 13; size: .; D: .; J: TRBJ2-7; V: TRBV19; CDR3: CASSIDRGDEQYF; DNA: TGTGCCAGTAGTATAGACCGAGGTGACGAGCAGTACTTC
length: 16; size: .; D: .; J: TRBJ1-2; V: TRBV7-2; CDR3: CASSLAGGLLNYGYTF; DNA: TGTGCCAGCAGCTTAGCCGGCGGCCTTCTTAACTATGGCTACACCTTC
length: 15; size: .; D: .; J: TRBJ1-1; V: TRBV19; CDR3: CASSPWGVTNTEAFF; DNA: TGTGCCAGTAGTCCATGGGGGGTGACTAACACTGAAGCTTTCTTT
length: 14; size: .; D: .; J: TRBJ2-7; V: TRBV6-1; CDR3: CASSEAWGRNEQYF; DNA: TGTGCCAGCAGTGAAGCTTGGGGGCGGAACGAGCAGTACTTC
length: 13; size: .; D: .; J: TRBJ1-5; V: TRBV15; CDR3: CATSTQSNQPQHF; DNA: TGTGCCACCAGCACCCAGAGCAATCAGCCCCAGCATTTT
length: 14; size: .; D: TRBD1; J: TRBJ1-6; V: TRBV5-1; CDR3: CASTGGSDNSPLHF; DNA: TGCGCCAGCACAGGGGGCAGCGATAATTCACCCCTCCACTTT
length: 18; size: .; D: .; J: TRBJ1-4; V: TRBV4-2; CDR3: CASSQLTSGTSPYEKLFF; DNA: TGTGCCAGCAGCCAATTAACCTCCGGGACAAGCCCCTATGAAAAACTGTTTTTT
length: 16; size: .; D: TRBD1; J: TRBJ1-6; V: TRBV27; CDR3: CASSSWTGGYNSPLHF; DNA: TGTGCCAGCAGTTCCTGGACAGGGGGATATAATTCACCCCTCCACTTT
length: 15; size: .; D: .; J: TRBJ2-3; V: TRBV11-2; CDR3: CASSFARGGTDTQYF; DNA: TGTGCCAGCAGCTTCGCGCGGGGCGGCACAGATACGCAGTATTTT
length: 15; size: once; D: .; J: TRBJ2-7; V: TRBV5-6; CDR3: CASRSVAGGRYEQYF; DNA: TGTGCCAGCAGGTCTGTCGCTGGGGGGCGCTACGAGCAGTACTTC
length: 12; size: .; D: .; J: TRBJ2-3; V: TRBV5-1; CDR3: CASSSVGDTQYF; DNA: TGCGCCAGCTCCTCGGTTGGGGATACGCAGTATTTT